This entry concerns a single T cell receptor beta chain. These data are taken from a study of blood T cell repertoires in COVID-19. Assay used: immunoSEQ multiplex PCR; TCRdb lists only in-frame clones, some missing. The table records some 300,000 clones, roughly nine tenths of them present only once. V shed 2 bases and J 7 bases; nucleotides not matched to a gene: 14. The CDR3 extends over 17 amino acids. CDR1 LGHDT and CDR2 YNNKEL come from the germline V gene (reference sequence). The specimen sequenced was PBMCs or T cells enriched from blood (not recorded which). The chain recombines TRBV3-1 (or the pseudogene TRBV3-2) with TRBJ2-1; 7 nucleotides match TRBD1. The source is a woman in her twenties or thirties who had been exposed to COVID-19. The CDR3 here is CASSQKLPGQTKNEQFF. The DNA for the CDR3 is TGTGCCAGCAGCCAAAAGCTTCCGGGACAGACGAAGAATGAGCAGTTCTTC.